This passage covers 23 T cell receptor beta chains from one sample sequenced in a study of cytomegalovirus exposure and HLA in healthy donors. PCR used 60 Vbeta primers and 13 Jbeta primers. Generated by immunoSEQ multiplex PCR, the TCRdb table keeps only in-frame clones and is missing some. The table has more than 90,000 clones, about 68% seen once. The specimen was PBMCs. These receptors all stem from a woman aged 50 to 60 in good health and CMV-seropositive.

The DNA of the CDR3 is TGCGCCAGCAGCCCGGCAACAGGGAGCGCCGAGCAGTACTTC. This gives the protein CASSPATGSAEQYF. The chain has TRBV5-1 and TRBJ2-7, with D maybe TRBD1 (6 bases). The V gene lost 4 bases and the J gene lost 6 bases, with 17 bases spanning the gap. Per germline, CDR1 SGHRS and CDR2 YFSETQ. The CDR3 is 14 amino acids.

The chain joins TRBV13 to TRBJ2-7; D gene ambiguous. CDR1 PRHDT and CDR2 FYEKMQ come from the germline V gene (reference sequence). The CDR3 extends over 12 amino acids. V lost 0 bases to trimming and J lost 5 bases, with 5 bases between them. The CDR3 DNA sequence: TGTGCCAGCAGCTTAGGCCCGGACGAGCAGTACTTC. It yields the protein CASSLGPDEQYF.

The V gene is TRBV4-3, the J gene TRBJ2-1; weak D call: TRBD2 (5 bases). The germline V and J ends were trimmed by 0 bases and 5 bases, with 11 bases remaining between them. The CDR3 totals 15 residues. The germline V gene encodes CDR1 LGHNA and CDR2 YSLEER. The DNA for the CDR3 is TGCGCCAGCAGCCAAGAGGTCGGGGAAAACAATGAGCAGTTCTTC. Its protein product is CASSQEVGENNEQFF.

The chain joins TRBV7-2 to TRBJ1-2, with D possibly being TRBD1 (5 bases). The CDR3 extends over 16 amino acids. Germline V gives CDR1 SGHTA, CDR2 FQGNSA. The V end lost 0 bases, the J end lost 4 bases, and 15 bases lay between the germline ends. CDR3 DNA sequence: TGTGCCAGCAGCTTAGCTAGGCAGGGTCTGGGCTATGGCTACACCTTC. Protein sequence: CASSLARQGLGYGYTF.

This sequence joins TRBV14 and TRBJ2-5; 7 bases line up with TRBD1. From germline, CDR1 is SGHDN and CDR2 FVKESK. The V and J ends lost 4 bases and 5 bases, in that order; junction bases with no gene match: 13. The CDR3 is 16 amino acids. As DNA, the CDR3 is TGTGCCAGCAGCCTTCTGACAGGGACAAAGCTGGAGACCCAGTACTTC. Its translation: CASSLLTGTKLETQYF.

This clone was observed a handful of times. The V call is TRBV27, the J call TRBJ1-2, with D uncertain. The V and J ends lost 0 bases and 0 bases respectively, with 8 bases between them. Germline CDR1 reads MNHEY; CDR2 reads SMNVEV (reference sequence). This CDR3 spans 15 amino acids. CDR3 amino acids: CASSLSRGANYGYTF. The CDR3 DNA follows: TGTGCCAGCAGTTTATCGCGGGGAGCTAACTATGGCTACACCTTC.

The J gene is TRBJ2-7, the V gene TRBV15, with 7 bases matching TRBD1. V trimming: 2 bases; J trimming: 2 bases; junction bases outside the gene matches: 6. This CDR3 is 15 amino acids long. Germline-derived CDR1 and CDR2 are LNHNV and YYDKDF (reference sequence). The CDR3 bases are TGTGCCACCAGCAGATCACGGGACAGTGCCTACGAGCAGTACGTC. Translated: CATSRSRDSAYEQYV.

The V call is TRBV15, the J call TRBJ1-4, with 7 positions matching TRBD1. The CDR3 loop spans 15 amino acids. V was clipped by 5 bases and J by 5 bases; unmatched bases: 8. The V gene's germline CDR1 is LNHNV and CDR2 YYDKDF (reference sequence). The DNA of the CDR3 is TGTGCCACCAGCGGAAGTGGGACAGCAAATGAAAAACTGTTTTTT. Translation gives CATSGSGTANEKLFF.

The V and J genes are TRBV5-4 and TRBJ2-7; perhaps TRBD2 as D (5 bases). This CDR3 region has 15 residues. The germline CDR1 and CDR2 sequences are SGHNT and YYREEE (reference sequence). Trimming cost V 3 bases and J 4 bases, with 17 bases left between them. The CDR3 here is CASSWWGIGSYEQYF. CDR3 nucleotide sequence: TGTGCCAGCAGCTGGTGGGGAATAGGGAGTTACGAGCAGTACTTC.

V and J are TRBV6-5 and TRBJ2-3; a possible D gene is TRBD2 (5 bases). Trimming took off 6 bases at V and 2 bases at J, with 9 bases between the two ends. The germline CDR1 and CDR2 sequences are MNHEY and SVGAGI. This CDR3 is built from 13 residues. The DNA for the CDR3 is TGTGCCAGCAGGCTCGGGGTCACAGATACGCAGTATTTT. Translating it yields CASRLGVTDTQYF.

The rearrangement uses TRBV5-1 and TRBJ1-1; maybe TRBD1 (6 bases). The germline V gene has CDR1 SGHRS and CDR2 YFSETQ. There are 13 residues in the CDR3. Between the trimmed V and J ends, which lost 4 bases and 1 base, there was a span of 8 bases. The CDR3 region has the DNA TGCGCCAGCAGCCCGACAGGGAACACTGAAGCTTTCTTT. Its translation is CASSPTGNTEAFF.

This clone was found a few times. The gene calls are TRBV7-8 and TRBJ2-5, with D perhaps TRBD2 (5 bases). The CDR3 sequence is 13 residues long. Per the germline V gene, CDR1 is SGHVS and CDR2 is FQNEAQ. V lost 5 bases and J lost 7, with 14 bases in between. The CDR3 region is CASSPGIGRTQYF. CDR3 coding DNA: TGTGCCAGCAGCCCGGGAATAGGACGGACCCAGTACTTC.

Here the CDR3 DNA reads TGTGCCAGCAGTGAAGCGGGTTTTCGGGGAAATCAGCCCCAGCATTTT. This codes for CASSEAGFRGNQPQHF. The rearrangement links TRBV6-1 to TRBJ1-5; unclear D gene. V lost 0 bases and J 4 bases, leaving 13 bases between the germline ends. Germline lookup yields CDR1 MNHNS and CDR2 SASEGT. This CDR3 has 16 amino acids.

The chain combines TRBV5-6 with TRBJ2-1, with 10 bases that match TRBD1. Germline V gives CDR1 SGHDT, CDR2 YYEEEE. J lost 2 bases, V lost 4 bases, and 3 bases had no gene match. The CDR3 is 15 amino acids. CDR3 amino acids: CASSRGQGAYNEQFF. The CDR3 DNA is TGTGCCAGCAGCAGAGGACAGGGGGCCTACAATGAGCAGTTCTTC.

This clone was recorded only once. The V gene is TRBV27, the J gene TRBJ2-6; 7 bases map to TRBD1. Germline V gene data show CDR1 as MNHEY and CDR2 as SMNVEV (reference sequence). This CDR3 has 16 residues. V shed 8 bases and J 0 bases; nucleotides not matched to a gene: 7. The CDR3 DNA sequence: TGTGCCAGCGGCCGGGACAGTACCTCTGGGGCCAACGTCCTGACTTTC. Translating gives CASGRDSTSGANVLTF. Complete variable domain (other parts from reference TRBV27 and TRBJ2-6): EAQVTQNPRYLITVTGKKLTVTCSQNMNHEYMSWYRQDPGLGLRQIYYSMNVEVTDKGDVPEGYKVSRKEKRNFPLILESPSPNQTSLYFCASGRDSTSGANVLTFGAGSRLTVL.

This clone has just a few counts. The chain links TRBV27 to TRBJ2-5, with 9 bases fitting TRBD2. Losses at the gene ends were 3 bases for V and 5 bases for J; bases not matched to a gene: 10. Germline V gene sequence: CDR1 MNHEY, CDR2 SMNVEV (reference sequence). The CDR3 has 16 residues. DNA for the CDR3: TGTGCCAGCAGTTTGGGGCTAGCGGGAAAATGGGAGACCCAGTACTTC. Translated, it gives CASSLGLAGKWETQYF.

This clone showed up just a few times. The chain links TRBV4-1 to TRBJ1-4; 9 bases align to TRBD1. V gave up 0 bases and J gave up 5 bases; unmatched junction bases: 10. The CDR3 contains 18 residues. Germline V gives CDR1 MGHRA, CDR2 YSYEKL. The CDR3: CASSQDLGGQGSNEKLFF. The CDR3 nucleotides read TGCGCCAGCAGCCAAGATTTAGGCGGACAGGGGTCCAATGAAAAACTGTTTTTT.

This chain uses TRBV5-1 with TRBJ2-7; 9 nucleotides match TRBD1. This CDR3 region has 15 residues. Trimming cost V 3 bases and J 4 bases; bases outside gene matches: 8. Per the germline V gene, CDR1 is SGHRS and CDR2 is YFSETQ. CDR3 amino acids: CASSSTGGSIYEQYF. The CDR3 coding sequence is TGCGCCAGCAGCTCAACAGGGGGCTCTATATACGAGCAGTACTTC.

This clone was seen just once. Additional DNA sequences in this sample encode the identical CDR3. This chain links TRBV29-1 with TRBJ2-5; D unclear. This CDR3 comprises 12 residues. Germline CDR1 reads SQVTM; CDR2 reads ANQGSEA. The V gene lost 6 bases and the J gene lost 2 bases, with 10 bases spanning the gap. The CDR3 DNA reads TGCAGCGTCGCGTCAGGTCAAGAGACCCAGTACTTC. The encoded protein is CSVASGQETQYF.

The chain recombines TRBV30 with TRBJ1-1; TRBD1 is a possible D gene (6 bases). Trimming shortened V by 5 bases and J by 7 bases, and 14 bases separated the two germline ends. This CDR3 is built from 12 residues. The germline V gene encodes CDR1 GTSNPN and CDR2 SVGIG (reference sequence). The CDR3 reads CAWGWTDGEAFF. DNA of the CDR3: TGTGCCTGGGGTTGGACAGACGGTGAAGCTTTCTTT.

This chain uses TRBV4-2 with TRBJ1-5; D might be TRBD1 (5 bases). Trimming left V 0 bases short and J 0 bases short, with 9 bases between. Germline V CDR1 and CDR2: LGHNA, YNFKEQ. CDR3 length equals 16 residues. The chain's CDR3 is CASSQDWGYSNQPQHF. Written as DNA, the CDR3 is TGTGCCAGCAGCCAAGATTGGGGCTATAGCAATCAGCCCCAGCATTTT.

The rearrangement links TRBV6-4 to TRBJ1-1; 7 positions match TRBD1. V was pared by 3 bases and J by 5 bases, with 3 bases of the junction left unmatched. The V gene's germline CDR1 is MRHNA and CDR2 SNTAGT. CDR3 length: 13 residues. The CDR3, as DNA: TGTGCCAGCAGTGAGACAGGGTGGACTGAAGCTTTCTTT. Amino acids: CASSETGWTEAFF.

The chain has TRBV7-2 and TRBJ1-2, with 10 bases that match TRBD1. V lost 4 bases to trimming and J lost 2 bases; unmatched junction nucleotides: 10. The CDR3 consists of 17 residues. CDR1 is SGHTA and CDR2 is FQGNSA in the germline V gene. CDR3 protein: CASSSSQQGQGNYGYTF. The DNA for the CDR3 is TGTGCCAGCAGCTCGTCCCAGCAGGGACAGGGGAACTATGGCTACACCTTC.